The next 29 T cell receptor beta chains were all read from a single sample in a study of esophageal squamous cell carcinoma under preoperative chemotherapy. As to time point: after preoperative PTX-NDP chemotherapy. TCRdb reanalysed the PCR reads using MiXCR and keeps one entry per CDR3 protein. Here the sample spans about 19,000 distinct CDR3 sequences, around 46% being singletons. Sampling was conducted from a patient given preoperative chemotherapy. These receptors originate from a human donor with esophageal squamous cell carcinoma. The donor label of this sample is uncertain.

With respect to this clonotype: At one of its ends the junction is not consistent with the germline gene, which may arise from a read error. V and J are TRBV7-7 and TRBJ2-1; unclear D gene. Germline assignment: CDR1 SSHAT and CDR2 FNYEAQ (reference sequence). The CDR3 has 13 residues. The CDR3 DNA follows: TGTGCTAGCAGCACCGGCCATCAAGAGACCCAGTTCTTC. Translation gives CASSTGHQETQFF.

J is TRBJ2-5 and V is TRBV18; 8 bases map to TRBD1. In germline, CDR1 is KGHSH, CDR2 LQKENI. CDR3 size: 13 residues. Germline trimming cut 4 bases from V and 4 bases from J; bases unmatched to any gene: 2. The CDR3 loop is CASSLGTGETQYF. The CDR3 DNA reads as TGTGCCAGCTCACTCGGGACAGGAGAGACCCAGTACTTC.

The chain employs TRBV10-3 and TRBJ2-1; TRBD2 matches 9 bases. V lost 0 bases, J lost 3 bases, and 3 bases stayed unmatched. This CDR3 is built from 16 residues. Germline assignment: CDR1 ENHRY and CDR2 SYGVKD. CDR3 amino acids: CAISESAGGLYNEQFF. The CDR3 bases are TGTGCCATCAGTGAGTCGGCGGGAGGGCTCTACAATGAGCAGTTCTTC.

This clonotype has just a few counts. The V and J genes are TRBV19 and TRBJ2-7, with 10 bases identical to TRBD2. Unmatched junction bases numbered 2, after V lost 5 bases and J lost 1 base. Germline CDR1 is LNHDA and CDR2 is SQIVND (reference sequence). The CDR3 runs to 14 residues. CDR3 in amino acids: CASSLAGVSYEQYF. DNA of the CDR3: TGTGCCAGTAGTCTAGCGGGAGTATCCTACGAGCAGTACTTC.

In nucleotides, the CDR3 is TGTGCCAGCAGCTATGGTCGGGGCACCTACGAGCAGTTCTTC. Translating gives CASSYGRGTYEQFF. This chain links TRBV7-8 with TRBJ2-3; D is tentatively TRBD1 or TRBD2 (5 bases each). Gene TRBJ2-1 matches the end of the DNA better, so the J call may be wrong. Germline CDR1 reads SGHVS; CDR2 reads FQNEAQ. The CDR3 spans 14 residues.

V is TRBV6-1 and J is TRBJ2-4, with D perhaps matching TRBD1 or TRBD2 (5 bases each). Trimming left V 6 bases short and J 0 bases short, with 6 bases between. Germline V gene sequence: CDR1 MNHNS, CDR2 SASEGT. The CDR3 length is 13 residues. The CDR3 sequence is CASSGTAKNIQYF. The CDR3 nucleotides are TGTGCCAGCAGCGGGACAGCCAAAAACATTCAGTACTTC.

In nucleotides, the CDR3 is TGTGCCAGCAGACTGAGAAGGAGGACAGGGACCTACAATGAGCAGTTCTTC. It yields the protein CASRLRRRTGTYNEQFF. V is TRBV12-3 or TRBV12-4 and J is TRBJ2-1; 8 positions agree with TRBD1. There are 17 residues in the CDR3. After removal of 6 bases from V and 2 bases from J, the junction contained 12 bases not matched to a gene.

The chain couples TRBV12-3 or TRBV12-4 to TRBJ2-5; possibly TRBD2 for D (5 bases). The J call is in doubt because the DNA end fits TRBJ2-1 better. The CDR3 spans 15 residues. In DNA, the CDR3 is TGTGCCAGCAGTTTAGGCACTGGAGGAGGCGATGAGCAGTTCTTC. Amino acids: CASSLGTGGGDEQFF.

The chain has TRBV15 and TRBJ2-7; D could derive from TRBD1 or TRBD2 (5 bases each). Germline lookup yields CDR1 LNHNV and CDR2 YYDKDF (reference sequence). Deletions cut 1 base from V and 3 bases from J, with 10 bases between. The CDR3 totals 14 residues. The CDR3 loop is CATSRGGDNYEQYF. CDR3 nucleotides: TGTGCCACCAGCAGAGGAGGGGATAACTACGAGCAGTACTTC. The full variable domain, with the rest looked up from reference TRBV15 and TRBJ2-7, is DAMVIQNPRYQVTQFGKPVTLSCSQTLNHNVMYWYQQKSSQAPKLLFHYYDKDFNNEADTPDNFQSRRPNTSFCFLDIRSPGLGDTAMYLCATSRGGDNYEQYFGPGTRLTVT.

V usage is TRBV27 and J usage is TRBJ2-3, with D tentatively TRBD2 (6 bases). CDR1 and CDR2 (germline): MNHEY, SMNVEV (reference sequence). The ends were cut back, 0 bases at V and 0 bases at J, with 16 bases in the middle. The CDR3 spans 18 residues. CDR3 amino acids: CASSLSAGTFSSTDTQYF. The CDR3, as DNA: TGTGCCAGCAGTTTATCAGCGGGTACTTTCTCTAGCACAGATACGCAGTATTTT.

This clonotype was counted only a few times. This sequence joins TRBV6-1 and TRBJ2-1; 8 positions match TRBD2. The CDR3 spans 15 residues. The trim removed 6 bases at V and 2 bases at J, leaving 6 bases unmatched. Germline V CDR1 and CDR2: MNHNS, SASEGT. This chain's CDR3 is CASSSQRGTYNEQFF. DNA of the CDR3: TGTGCCAGCAGCTCTCAGCGGGGGACCTACAATGAGCAGTTCTTC.

V and J are TRBV6-4 and TRBJ2-3; D ambiguous. Per the germline V gene, CDR1 is MRHNA and CDR2 is SNTAGT. CDR3 size: 14 residues. Between the trimmed V and J ends, which lost 4 bases and 0 bases, there was a span of 8 bases. The CDR3 DNA is TGTGCCAGCAGTGTGCGCGGCAGCACAGATACGCAGTATTTT. Its protein is CASSVRGSTDTQYF.

A few counts support this clonotype. V usage is TRBV27 and J usage is TRBJ2-1; TRBD2 matches 8 bases. Unmatched junction bases numbered 16, after V lost 2 bases and J lost 10 bases. The CDR3 contains 17 residues. Germline CDR1 and CDR2: MNHEY and SMNVEV (reference sequence). CDR3 nucleotides: TGTGCCAGCAGTTTAAAGGCTTCGGGGGGGGTTTACTACGAGCAGTTCTTC. Translating it yields CASSLKASGGVYYEQFF.

The rearrangement uses TRBV11-2 and TRBJ2-2; 7 bases match TRBD2. The CDR3 runs 15 residues. The V and J ends lost 5 bases and 5 bases, in that order; junction bases with no gene match: 8. Looked up from germline, CDR1 is SGHAT and CDR2 is FQNNGV. This chain's CDR3 is CASSPRLARTGELFF. CDR3 DNA sequence: TGTGCCAGCAGCCCTCGACTAGCTCGAACCGGGGAGCTGTTTTTT.

V is TRBV6-5 and J is TRBJ2-3; TRBD2 aligns across 8 bases. After removal of 2 bases from V and 0 bases from J, the junction contained 4 bases not matched to a gene. The germline CDR1 and CDR2 sequences are MNHEY and SVGAGI. The CDR3 totals 16 residues. CDR3 DNA: TGTGCCAGCAGTTACGCGAGCGGGAGTAGCACAGATACGCAGTATTTT. Its translation: CASSYASGSSTDTQYF.

The gene calls are TRBV6-1 and TRBJ1-5, with 7 positions matching TRBD1. The CDR3 is made up of 13 amino acids. CDR1 is MNHNS, CDR2 SASEGT, per germline. Trimming took 8 bases from V and 5 from J; bases not matched to a gene: 6. The CDR3 loop is CASGPGGDQPQHF. The CDR3, as DNA: TGTGCCAGCGGCCCAGGGGGAGATCAGCCCCAGCATTTT.

This clonotype was seen a handful of times. The chain combines TRBV7-3 with TRBJ2-5, with 8 bases lining up with TRBD2. The CDR3 runs to 14 residues. Looked up from germline, CDR1 is SGHTA and CDR2 is FQGTGA. The CDR3 nucleotides read TGTGCGGGCAGCGGGGGCCGAGACCGAGAGACCCAGTACTTC. Its translation: CAGSGGRDRETQYF.

In regard to this clonotype: At one end, the junction sequence differs from germline, possibly due to a read error. V and J are TRBV10-2 and TRBJ2-6; possibly TRBD1 or TRBD2 for D (5 bases each). Germline assignment: CDR1 WSHSY and CDR2 SAAADI. The CDR3 runs 15 residues. CDR3 coding DNA: TGCGCCAGCAGGATTACGGGGTCTGGGGCCAACGTGCTGTACTTC. This translates into CASRITGSGANVLYF.

The rearrangement links TRBV6-1 to TRBJ2-1; D may be TRBD2 (6 bases). The J call is in doubt because the DNA end fits TRBJ2-7 better. CDR1 is MNHNS, CDR2 SASEGT, per germline. The CDR3 covers 14 residues. CDR3 in DNA: TGTGCCAGCAGGCACCGGGACTCCAATTACGAGCAGTACTTC. It encodes CASRHRDSNYEQYF.

The CDR3 sequence is CAALAGVENEQFF. The CDR3 nucleotides read TGTGCCGCACTAGCGGGAGTGGAAAATGAGCAGTTCTTC. The rearrangement joins TRBV10-3 to TRBJ2-1; the match to TRBD2 covers 11 bases. The CDR3 is 13 amino acids. V gave up 11 bases and J gave up 7 bases; unmatched junction bases: 7. The V gene's germline CDR1 is ENHRY and CDR2 SYGVKD.

CDR3 in amino acids: CASSINRGRETQYF. Written as DNA, the CDR3 is TGTGCCAGTAGTATAAACAGGGGGCGAGAGACCCAGTACTTC. The chain is built from TRBV19 and TRBJ2-1; TRBD1 matches at 9 bases. Gene TRBJ2-5 matches the end of the DNA better, so the J call may be wrong. The CDR3 totals 14 residues. Germline V gene lookup returns CDR1 LNHDA and CDR2 SQIVND (reference sequence).

Regarding this clonotype: A junction end diverges from the germline sequence, so it may reflect a read error. The chain combines TRBV7-9 with TRBJ2-5; 9 bases match TRBD1. The CDR3 has 14 residues. Germline loops: CDR1 SEHNR, CDR2 FQNEAQ (reference sequence). This chain's CDR3 is CASSSTGGQATQHF. The CDR3 DNA follows: TGTGCCAGCAGCTCGACAGGGGGGCAAGCGACCCAGCACTTC.

This clonotype was counted only a few times. The chain has TRBV12-3 or TRBV12-4 and TRBJ2-5, with D hard to call. The CDR3 covers 16 residues. The germline V and J ends were trimmed by 3 bases and 2 bases, with 16 bases remaining between them. The CDR3 coding sequence is TGTGCCAGCAGTTTTAGGGCAGTTACGGCTCAAGAGACCCAGTACTTC. Protein: CASSFRAVTAQETQYF.

Many counts were recorded for this clonotype. This chain joins TRBV7-2 and TRBJ2-1; 11 bases align to TRBD2. Per germline, CDR1 SGHTA and CDR2 FQGNSA. The length of the CDR3 is 14 residues. The V and J ends lost 1 base and 9 bases, in that order; junction bases with no gene match: 2. The CDR3 coding sequence is TGTGCCAGCAGCTTAGTAGCGGGAGGGGGTGAGCAGTTCTTC. Protein product: CASSLVAGGGEQFF. Complete variable domain (other parts from reference TRBV7-2 and TRBJ2-1): GAGVSQSPSNKVTEKGKDVELRCDPISGHTALYWYRQSLGQGLEFLIYFQGNSAPDKSGLPSDRFSAERTGGSVSTLTIQRTQQEDSAVYLCASSLVAGGGEQFFGPGTRLTVL.

There are a few counts of this clonotype. The J gene is TRBJ2-1, the V gene TRBV10-3, with a weak D call TRBD2 (5 bases). The germline CDR1 and CDR2 sequences are ENHRY and SYGVKD. The CDR3 contains 16 residues. V gave up 1 base and J gave up 1 base, with 11 bases separating them. CDR3 loop: CAISEYPGESYNEQFF. The CDR3 DNA sequence: TGTGCCATCAGTGAGTATCCCGGGGAATCCTACAATGAGCAGTTCTTC.

This clonotype was counted at least ten times. The chain couples TRBV7-8 to TRBJ2-5; 8 bases fit TRBD1. J was trimmed by 5 bases and V by 7 bases; bases with no gene match: 9. This CDR3 is 14 amino acids long. In germline, CDR1 is SGHVS, CDR2 FQNEAQ. The CDR3 nucleotides read TGTGCCAGCATACAGGGGGTAGCTTGGGAGACCCAGTACTTC. Translation gives CASIQGVAWETQYF.

The rearrangement joins TRBV11-3 to TRBJ2-1; 8 bases map to TRBD2. V was clipped by 3 bases and J by 6 bases; unmatched bases: 10. Germline V CDR1 and CDR2: SGHNT, YENEEA. The CDR3 is 16 amino acids. CDR3 bases: TGTGCCAGCAGCTTTTCTAGCGGGCACCCTCCCAATGAGCAGTTCTTC. Amino acid sequence: CASSFSSGHPPNEQFF.

Within the sample, this clonotype is medium-sized. Written as DNA, the CDR3 is TGTGCCAGCAGCACCACACACCAAGAGACCCAGTACTTC. Protein: CASSTTHQETQYF. This chain uses TRBV7-3 with TRBJ2-5, with D unclear. The V end was cut by 5 bases, the J end by 0 bases, with 7 bases between. The CDR3 is 13 residues long. Germline CDR1 reads SGHTA; CDR2 reads FQGTGA.

To note about this clonotype: The junction differs from germline at one of its ends, possibly a read error. This chain connects TRBV12-3 or TRBV12-4 to TRBJ2-1; no reliable D call. The CDR3 extends over 15 amino acids. CDR3 DNA: TGTGCCAGCGGGCGACTGGCTGTGGGGAAAGATAAGCAGTTTTTC. It is translated as CASGRLAVGKDKQFF.